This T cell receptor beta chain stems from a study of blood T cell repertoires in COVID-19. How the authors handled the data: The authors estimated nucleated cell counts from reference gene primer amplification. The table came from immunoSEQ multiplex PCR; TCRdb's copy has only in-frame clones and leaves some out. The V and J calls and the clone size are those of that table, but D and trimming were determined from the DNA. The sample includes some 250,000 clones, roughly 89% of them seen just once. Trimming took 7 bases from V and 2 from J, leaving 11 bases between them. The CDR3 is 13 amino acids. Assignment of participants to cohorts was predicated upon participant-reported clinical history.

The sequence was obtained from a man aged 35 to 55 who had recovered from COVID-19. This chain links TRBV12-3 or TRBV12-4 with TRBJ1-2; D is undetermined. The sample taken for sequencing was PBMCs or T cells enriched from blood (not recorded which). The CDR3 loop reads CASTQLLNYGYTF. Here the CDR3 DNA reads TGTGCCAGCACCCAACTGCTCAACTATGGCTACACCTTC.